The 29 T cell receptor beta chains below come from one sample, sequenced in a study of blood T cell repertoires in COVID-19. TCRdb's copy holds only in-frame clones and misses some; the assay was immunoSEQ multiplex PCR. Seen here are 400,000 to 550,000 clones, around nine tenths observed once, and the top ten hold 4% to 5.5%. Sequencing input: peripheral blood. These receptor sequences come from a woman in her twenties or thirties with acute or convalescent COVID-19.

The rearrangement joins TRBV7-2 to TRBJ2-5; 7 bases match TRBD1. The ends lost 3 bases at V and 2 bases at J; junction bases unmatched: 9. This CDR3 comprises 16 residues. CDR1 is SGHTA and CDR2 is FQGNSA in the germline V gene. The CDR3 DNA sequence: TGTGCCAGCAGCTTTACATTGACAGGGAATCAAGAGACCCAGTACTTC. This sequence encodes CASSFTLTGNQETQYF.

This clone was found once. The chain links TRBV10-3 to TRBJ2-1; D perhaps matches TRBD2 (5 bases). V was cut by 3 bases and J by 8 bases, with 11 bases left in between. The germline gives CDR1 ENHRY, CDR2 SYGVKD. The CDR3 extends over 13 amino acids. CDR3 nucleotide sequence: TGTGCCATCAGTGATCGGGTCGGGGATGAGCAGTTCTTC. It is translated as CAISDRVGDEQFF.

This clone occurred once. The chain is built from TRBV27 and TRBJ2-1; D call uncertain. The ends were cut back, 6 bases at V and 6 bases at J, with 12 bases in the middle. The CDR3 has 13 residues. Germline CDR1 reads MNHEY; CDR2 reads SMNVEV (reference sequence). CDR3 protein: CASRKPSRNEQFF. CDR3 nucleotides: TGTGCCAGCAGAAAGCCTAGTCGCAATGAGCAGTTCTTC.

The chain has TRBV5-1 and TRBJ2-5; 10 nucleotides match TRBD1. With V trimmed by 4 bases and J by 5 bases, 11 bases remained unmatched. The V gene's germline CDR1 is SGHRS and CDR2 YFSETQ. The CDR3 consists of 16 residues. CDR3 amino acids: CASSVQGQGRRETQYF. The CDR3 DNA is TGCGCCAGCAGCGTACAGGGACAGGGGCGGAGGGAGACCCAGTACTTC.

CDR3 sequence reads: CASSLDRTGWETQYF. The DNA of the CDR3 is TGTGCCAGCAGCTTAGATCGGACAGGGTGGGAGACCCAGTACTTC. This sequence joins TRBV7-2 and TRBJ2-5, with 8 nucleotides matching TRBD1. CDR3 length equals 15 residues. Germline CDR1 SGHTA, CDR2 FQGNSA. J was trimmed by 5 bases and V by 1 base; bases with no gene match: 6. Together with reference TRBV7-2 and TRBJ2-5, the CDR3 gives the full variable domain: GAGVSQSPSNKVTEKGKDVELRCDPISGHTALYWYRQSLGQGLEFLIYFQGNSAPDKSGLPSDRFSAERTGGSVSTLTIQRTQQEDSAVYLCASSLDRTGWETQYFGPGTRLLVL.

As DNA, the CDR3 is TGTGCCAGCAGCATTAACAGGGCTGGGGCCAACGTCCTGACTTTC. Its protein is CASSINRAGANVLTF. The chain is built from TRBV6-2 or TRBV6-3 and TRBJ2-6, with D maybe TRBD1 (6 bases). The CDR3 totals 15 residues. V was clipped by 6 bases and J by 2 bases, with 11 bases between them. The germline V gene has CDR1 MNHEY and CDR2 SVGEGT.

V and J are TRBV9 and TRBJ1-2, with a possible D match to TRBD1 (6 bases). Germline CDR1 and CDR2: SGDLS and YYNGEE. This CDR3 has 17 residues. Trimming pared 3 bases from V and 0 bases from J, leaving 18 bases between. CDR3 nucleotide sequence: TGTGCCAGCAGCGAGCAGGGGACCTCATTAACTAACTATGGCTACACCTTC. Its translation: CASSEQGTSLTNYGYTF.

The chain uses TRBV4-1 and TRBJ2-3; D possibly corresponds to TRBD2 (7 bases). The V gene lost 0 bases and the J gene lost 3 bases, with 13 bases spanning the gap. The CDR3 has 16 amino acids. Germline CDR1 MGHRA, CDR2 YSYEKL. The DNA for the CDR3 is TGCGCCAGCAGCCAAGATTCTGGGGGGGCAACAGATACGCAGTATTTT. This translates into CASSQDSGGATDTQYF.

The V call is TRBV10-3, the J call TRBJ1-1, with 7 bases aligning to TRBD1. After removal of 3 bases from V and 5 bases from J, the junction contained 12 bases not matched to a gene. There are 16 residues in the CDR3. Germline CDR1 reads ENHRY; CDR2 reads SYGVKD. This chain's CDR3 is CAISEPGPRGVTEAFF. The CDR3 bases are TGTGCCATCAGTGAACCGGGACCCAGGGGGGTGACTGAAGCTTTCTTT.

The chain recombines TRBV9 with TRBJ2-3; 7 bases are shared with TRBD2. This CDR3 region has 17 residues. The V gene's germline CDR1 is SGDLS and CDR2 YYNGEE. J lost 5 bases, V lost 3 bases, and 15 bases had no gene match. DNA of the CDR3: TGTGCCAGCAGCGGTGGTGGGGGGAGGGTTTATATAGATACGCAGTATTTT. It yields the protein CASSGGGGRVYIDTQYF. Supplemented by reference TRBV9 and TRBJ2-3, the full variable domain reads DSGVTQTPKHLITATGQRVTLRCSPRSGDLSVYWYQQSLDQGLQFLIQYYNGEERAKGNILERFSAQQFPDLHSELNLSSLELGDSALYFCASSGGGGRVYIDTQYFGPGTRLTVL.

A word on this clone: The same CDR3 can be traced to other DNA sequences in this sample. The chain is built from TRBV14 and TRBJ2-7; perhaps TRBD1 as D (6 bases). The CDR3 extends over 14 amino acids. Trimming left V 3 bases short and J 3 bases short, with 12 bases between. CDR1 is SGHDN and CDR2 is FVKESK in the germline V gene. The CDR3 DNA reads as TGTGCCAGCAGCCAGGCAGGGGTAATCTACGAGCAGTACTTC. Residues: CASSQAGVIYEQYF.

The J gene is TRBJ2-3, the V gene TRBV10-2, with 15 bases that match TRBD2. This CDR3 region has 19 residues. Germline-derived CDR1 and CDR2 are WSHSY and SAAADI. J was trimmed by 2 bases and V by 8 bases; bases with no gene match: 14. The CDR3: CASSREVGLAGGFTDTQYF. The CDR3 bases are TGCGCCAGCTCTCGAGAGGTGGGACTAGCGGGGGGTTTCACAGATACGCAGTATTTT.

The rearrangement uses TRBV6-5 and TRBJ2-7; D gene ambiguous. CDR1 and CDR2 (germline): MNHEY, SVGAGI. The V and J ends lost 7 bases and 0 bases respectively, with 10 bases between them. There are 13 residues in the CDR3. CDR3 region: CASTPGNSYEQYF. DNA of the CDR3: TGTGCCAGCACGCCAGGAAACTCCTACGAGCAGTACTTC.

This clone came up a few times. The CDR3 reads CASRNMTGGGRELFF. In DNA form, the CDR3 reads TGCGCCAGCAGAAACATGACAGGGGGCGGCAGGGAGCTGTTTTTT. The chain recombines TRBV5-1 with TRBJ2-2; 10 nucleotides match TRBD1. Losses at the gene ends were 5 bases for V and 9 bases for J; bases not matched to a gene: 10. Germline V gene lookup returns CDR1 SGHRS and CDR2 YFSETQ. The length of the CDR3 is 15 residues.

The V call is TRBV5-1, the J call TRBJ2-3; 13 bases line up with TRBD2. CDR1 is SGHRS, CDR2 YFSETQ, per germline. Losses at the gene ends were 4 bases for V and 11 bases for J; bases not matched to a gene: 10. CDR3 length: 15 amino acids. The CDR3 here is CASSELAGGPIRQYF. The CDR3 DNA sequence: TGCGCCAGCAGCGAACTAGCGGGGGGGCCGATCAGGCAGTATTTT.

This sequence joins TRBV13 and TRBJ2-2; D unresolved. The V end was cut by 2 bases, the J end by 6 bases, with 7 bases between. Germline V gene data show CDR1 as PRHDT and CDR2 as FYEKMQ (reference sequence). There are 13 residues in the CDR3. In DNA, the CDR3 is TGTGCCAGCAGCTTACGCGGTGCCGGGGAGCTGTTTTTT. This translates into CASSLRGAGELFF.

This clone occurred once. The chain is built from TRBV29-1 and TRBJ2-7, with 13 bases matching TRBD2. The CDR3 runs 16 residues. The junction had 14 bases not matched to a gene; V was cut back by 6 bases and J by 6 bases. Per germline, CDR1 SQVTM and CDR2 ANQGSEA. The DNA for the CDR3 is TGCAGCGTCGATGGACTAGCGGGGGCCGTCGGGCGCGAGCAGTACTTC. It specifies CSVDGLAGAVGREQYF.

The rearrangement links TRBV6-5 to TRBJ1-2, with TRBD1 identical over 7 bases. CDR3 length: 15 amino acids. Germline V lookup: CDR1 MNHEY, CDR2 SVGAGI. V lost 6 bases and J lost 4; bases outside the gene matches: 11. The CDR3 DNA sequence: TGTGCCAGCAGGGCACCGGGACAGAGATTCTATGGCTACACCTTC. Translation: CASRAPGQRFYGYTF.

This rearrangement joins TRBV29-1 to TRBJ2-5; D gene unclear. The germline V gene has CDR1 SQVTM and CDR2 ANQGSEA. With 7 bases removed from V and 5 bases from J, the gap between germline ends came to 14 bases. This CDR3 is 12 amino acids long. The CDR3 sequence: CSASPVLETQYF. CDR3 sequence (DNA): TGCAGCGCCTCGCCAGTTCTGGAGACCCAGTACTTC.

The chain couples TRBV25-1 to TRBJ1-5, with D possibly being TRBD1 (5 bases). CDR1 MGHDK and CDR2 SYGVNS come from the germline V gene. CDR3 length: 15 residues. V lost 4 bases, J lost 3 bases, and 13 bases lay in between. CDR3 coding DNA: TGTGCCAGCAGTGCCTCTACAGGTGCCAATCAGCCCCAGCATTTT. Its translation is CASSASTGANQPQHF.

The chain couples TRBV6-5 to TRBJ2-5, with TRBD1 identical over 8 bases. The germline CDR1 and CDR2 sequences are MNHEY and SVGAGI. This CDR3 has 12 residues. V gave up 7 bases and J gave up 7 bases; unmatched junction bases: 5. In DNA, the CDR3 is TGTGCCAGCACCACAGGGGGAGGGACCCAGTACTTC. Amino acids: CASTTGGGTQYF.

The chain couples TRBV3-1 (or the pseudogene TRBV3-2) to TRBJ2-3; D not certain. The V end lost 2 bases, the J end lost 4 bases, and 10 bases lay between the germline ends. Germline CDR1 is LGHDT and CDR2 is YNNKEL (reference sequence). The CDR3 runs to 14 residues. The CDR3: CASSQYSDSDTQYF. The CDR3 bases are TGTGCCAGCAGCCAATATAGTGATTCAGATACGCAGTATTTT.

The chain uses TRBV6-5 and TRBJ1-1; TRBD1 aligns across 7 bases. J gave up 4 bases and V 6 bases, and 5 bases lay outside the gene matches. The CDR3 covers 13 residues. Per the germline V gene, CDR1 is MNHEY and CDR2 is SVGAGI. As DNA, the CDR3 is TGTGCCAGCAGCACAGGGGTGGCCACTGAAGCTTTCTTT. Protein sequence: CASSTGVATEAFF.

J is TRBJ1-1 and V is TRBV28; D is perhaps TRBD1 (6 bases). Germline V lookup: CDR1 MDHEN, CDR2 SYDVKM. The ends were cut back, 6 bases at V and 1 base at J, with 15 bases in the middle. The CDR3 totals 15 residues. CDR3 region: CASRPDRTANTEAFF. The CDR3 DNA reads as TGTGCCAGCAGACCAGACAGGACAGCGAACACTGAAGCTTTCTTT. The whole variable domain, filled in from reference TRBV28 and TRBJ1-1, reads DVKVTQSSRYLVKRTGEKVFLECVQDMDHENMFWYRQDPGLGLRLIYFSYDVKMKEKGDIPEGYSVSREKKERFSLILESASTNQTSMYLCASRPDRTANTEAFFGQGTRLTVV.

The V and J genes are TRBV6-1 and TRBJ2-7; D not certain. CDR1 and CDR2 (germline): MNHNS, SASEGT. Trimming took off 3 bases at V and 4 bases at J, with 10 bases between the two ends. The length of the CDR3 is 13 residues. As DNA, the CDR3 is TGTGCCAGCAGTGAGAACAGTGAATACGAGCAGTACTTC. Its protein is CASSENSEYEQYF.

The CDR3 region has the DNA TGTGCCAGCAGCTTAGAGGACAGTAGAAGAAACACCATATATTTT. It codes for CASSLEDSRRNTIYF. This sequence joins TRBV7-9 and TRBJ1-3; D might be TRBD1 (6 bases). Trimming cost V 1 base and J 5 bases, with 12 bases left between them. The CDR3 length is 15 residues. Germline CDR1 and CDR2: SEHNR and FQNEAQ (reference sequence).

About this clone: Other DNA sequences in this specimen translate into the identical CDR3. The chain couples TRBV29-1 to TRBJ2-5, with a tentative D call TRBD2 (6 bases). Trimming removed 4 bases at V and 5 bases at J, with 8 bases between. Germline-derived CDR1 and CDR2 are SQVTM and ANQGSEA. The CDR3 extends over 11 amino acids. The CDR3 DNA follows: TGCAGCGTTGTTGGGGGGGAGACCCAGTACTTC. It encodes CSVVGGETQYF.

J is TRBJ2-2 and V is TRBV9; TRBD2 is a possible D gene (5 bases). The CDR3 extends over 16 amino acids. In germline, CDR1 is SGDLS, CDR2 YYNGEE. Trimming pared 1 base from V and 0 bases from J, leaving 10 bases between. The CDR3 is CASSVRGSANTGELFF. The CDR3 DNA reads TGTGCCAGCAGCGTACGTGGGAGCGCGAACACCGGGGAGCTGTTTTTT.

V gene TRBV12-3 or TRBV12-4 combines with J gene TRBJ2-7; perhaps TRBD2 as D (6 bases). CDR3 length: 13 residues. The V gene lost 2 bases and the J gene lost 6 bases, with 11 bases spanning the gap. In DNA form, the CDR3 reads TGTGCCAGCAGTTTACTACTAGCATCCGAGCAGTACTTC. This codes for CASSLLLASEQYF.